The present T cell receptor (beta chain) was sequenced within a study of shared clonotypes between healthy human individuals. The study's findings and limits: Incomplete sequencing of sorted subsets was indicated by rarefaction despite large depth.

Method: immunoSEQ multiplex PCR; TCRdb's copy keeps in-frame clones and lacks some. The sample includes 2 million to 2.5 million clones, roughly 95% of them seen just once. This clone was recorded once. Its antigen is unidentified. V lost 3 bases to trimming and J lost 5 bases, with 16 bases between them. CDR1 is KGHSH, CDR2 LQKENI, per germline. This CDR3 region has 15 residues. Specimen: naive CD4+ T cells sorted from blood. As to subset: CD45RA+ positively selected. The clonotype originates from a man younger than 30 in good health. The chain is built from TRBV18 and TRBJ2-5; the D gene is possibly TRBD2 (5 bases). The CDR3 reads CASSPPGNEVETQYF. The CDR3 DNA follows: TGTGCCAGCTCACCCCCGGGGAATGAAGTGGAGACCCAGTACTTC.